Presented here are 14 T cell receptor beta chains from one specimen sequenced in a study of shared clonotypes between healthy human individuals (dated by TCRdb to about 2020). Library preparation was by the immunoSEQ multiplex PCR assay. In TCRdb, the immuneACCESS table is reduced to in-frame sequences with V and J assigned. These tables do not hold every clone; where another copy was compared, an unresolved V gene accounts for under half, and the others remain unexplained. The sample yields about 1 million clones; 70% to 80% were counted once. 0.5% to 0.6% of the sample lies in the top ten. The sequencing sample was made of memory CD4+ T cells from PBMCs. Interpreted using the paper, the cell subset or site label stands for: CD45RA-negative fraction. The receptor set was obtained from a man aged 18 to 29 in good health. Some clones in this sample may be carry-over from other donors' samples.

This chain joins TRBV10-3 and TRBJ2-2, with D perhaps TRBD1 (6 bases). Germline-derived CDR1 and CDR2 are ENHRY and SYGVKD. The germline V and J ends were trimmed by 5 bases and 3 bases, with 10 bases remaining between them. CDR3 length: 14 amino acids. The CDR3 region has the DNA TGTGCCATCAGTCTACAGGGTTACACCGGGGAGCTGTTTTTT. It encodes CAISLQGYTGELFF.

Only one count was recorded for this clone. CDR3 nucleotides: TGTGCCAGCAGCTTTAGCCCCGCGGATACGCAGTATTTT. Protein product: CASSFSPADTQYF. V is TRBV7-2 and J is TRBJ2-3; D gene uncertain. This CDR3 is 13 amino acids long. Trimming took 3 bases from V and 6 from J, leaving 10 bases between them. CDR1 is SGHTA, CDR2 FQGNSA, per germline.

In this sample, this clone turned up once. A far larger clone differs by one base, so this is likely a read error. At the DNA level, this CDR3 is encoded by other sequences in the same sample as well. The V gene is TRBV29-1, the J gene TRBJ1-1; a weak D match, TRBD1 (5 bases). CDR3 length equals 15 residues. From germline, CDR1 is SQVTM and CDR2 ANQGSEA. CDR3 residues: CSVADGWGMNTEAFF. CDR3 DNA: TGCAGCGTTGCGGACGGGTGGGGGATGAACACTGAAGCTTTTTTT. The variable domain in full, with the rest retrieved from reference TRBV29-1 and TRBJ1-1, is SAVISQKPSRDICQRGTSLTIQCQVDSQVTMMFWYRQQPGQSLTLIATANQGSEATYESGFVIDKFPISRPNLTFSTLTVSNMSPEDSSIYLCSVADGWGMNTEAFFGQGTRLTVV.

This chain connects TRBV11-3 to TRBJ2-2; no reliable D call. Germline CDR1 is SGHNT and CDR2 is YENEEA. Trimming took 2 bases from V and 0 from J, leaving 7 bases between them. CDR3 size: 15 residues. CDR3 sequence reads: CASSLMGANTGELFF. The CDR3 DNA reads as TGTGCCAGCAGCTTAATGGGTGCGAACACCGGGGAGCTGTTTTTT.

The genes are TRBV5-4 and TRBJ2-7; D is uncertain. The length of the CDR3 is 14 residues. The germline V and J ends were trimmed by 1 base and 6 bases, with 14 bases remaining between them. Germline lookup yields CDR1 SGHNT and CDR2 YYREEE (reference sequence). CDR3 amino acids: CASSLSTAPAEQYF. CDR3 nucleotide sequence: TGTGCCAGCAGCTTGAGCACAGCCCCCGCCGAGCAGTACTTC.

CDR3 sequence: CASSDWTEDEAFF. DNA for the CDR3: TGTGCCAGCAGCGACTGGACAGAAGATGAAGCTTTCTTT. The gene calls are TRBV5-4 and TRBJ1-1, with a possible D match to TRBD1 (6 bases). There are 13 residues in the CDR3. Per the germline V gene, CDR1 is SGHNT and CDR2 is YYREEE (reference sequence). V shed 4 bases and J shed 7 bases, with 14 bases lying between them.

J is TRBJ1-5 and V is TRBV2; 9 nucleotides match TRBD1. The CDR3 length is 15 residues. Looked up from germline, CDR1 is SNHLY and CDR2 is FYNNEI. Trimming took 6 bases from V and 3 from J; bases not matched to a gene: 6. Here the CDR3 reads CASRGDRAPNQPQHF. CDR3 DNA sequence: TGTGCCAGCAGGGGGGACAGGGCACCCAATCAGCCCCAGCATTTT.

Many counts were recorded for this clone. V usage is TRBV5-1 and J usage is TRBJ2-1, with D maybe TRBD1 (6 bases). The CDR3 runs 14 residues. The V and J ends lost 4 bases and 8 bases respectively, with 16 bases between them. Germline loops: CDR1 SGHRS, CDR2 YFSETQ. The CDR3, as DNA: TGCGCCAGCAGCAGCACCGGGACAAACGATGAGCAGTTCTTC. As protein: CASSSTGTNDEQFF.

This sequence joins TRBV7-3 and TRBJ2-2; 13 bases agree with TRBD2. V lost 5 bases and J lost 4; bases outside the gene matches: 7. This CDR3 is built from 17 residues. CDR1 and CDR2 (germline): SGHTA, FQGTGA. This CDR3 reads CASSRSLAGGGTGELFF. In nucleotides, the CDR3 is TGTGCCAGCAGCCGATCACTAGCGGGAGGGGGCACCGGGGAGCTGTTTTTT.

The chain recombines TRBV11-3 with TRBJ2-5; 7 bases line up with TRBD2. The CDR3 sequence is 13 residues long. Trimming took 2 bases from V and 5 from J; bases not matched to a gene: 2. Germline CDR1 is SGHNT and CDR2 is YENEEA. The CDR3 DNA reads TGTGCCAGCAGCTTAAACGGGGGGGAGACCCAGTACTTC. Translating gives CASSLNGGETQYF. Full variable domain (missing parts from reference TRBV11-3 and TRBJ2-5): EAGVVQSPRYKIIEKKQPVAFWCNPISGHNTLYWYLQNLGQGPELLIRYENEEAVDDSQLPKDRFSAERLKGVDSTLKIQPAELGDSAVYLCASSLNGGETQYFGPGTRLLVL.

This clone was counted a few times. The same CDR3 arises from other DNA sequences in this sample as well. The V call is TRBV7-2, the J call TRBJ2-7, with D hard to call. This CDR3 comprises 14 residues. Germline V CDR1 and CDR2: SGHTA, FQGNSA. Trimming removed 5 bases at V and 0 bases at J, with 11 bases between. CDR3 in DNA: TGTGCCAGCAGCCCTGGGTTGAGCTCCTACGAGCAGTACTTC. This encodes CASSPGLSSYEQYF. Using reference TRBV7-2 and TRBJ2-7 for the parts outside the CDR3, the full variable domain is GAGVSQSPSNKVTEKGKDVELRCDPISGHTALYWYRQSLGQGLEFLIYFQGNSAPDKSGLPSDRFSAERTGGSVSTLTIQRTQQEDSAVYLCASSPGLSSYEQYFGPGTRLTVT.

A few counts support this clone. In nucleotides, the CDR3 is TGCGCCAGCAGCTCCGGCAACCGGGGAAACAATGAAAAACTGTTTTTT. Protein sequence: CASSSGNRGNNEKLFF. The chain has TRBV5-1 and TRBJ1-4; D is unclear. The germline V gene has CDR1 SGHRS and CDR2 YFSETQ. This CDR3 contains 16 residues. Trimming cost V 3 bases and J 5 bases, with 17 bases left between them.

This clone was seen at least ten times. The chain is built from TRBV5-1 and TRBJ2-7; 9 positions agree with TRBD2. This CDR3 has 15 amino acids. V lost 0 bases and J lost 4; bases outside the gene matches: 5. Germline loops: CDR1 SGHRS, CDR2 YFSETQ. In DNA form, the CDR3 reads TGCGCCAGCAGCTTGGTTATTAGCGGGAGTTACGAGCAGTACTTC. This codes for CASSLVISGSYEQYF. Looking up the rest from reference TRBV5-1 and TRBJ2-7 gives the full variable domain: KAGVTQTPRYLIKTRGQQVTLSCSPISGHRSVSWYQQTPGQGLQFLFEYFSETQRNKGNFPGRFSGRQFSNSRSEMNVSTLELGDSALYLCASSLVISGSYEQYFGPGTRLTVT.

The J gene is TRBJ1-2, the V gene TRBV28; 9 nucleotides match TRBD1. CDR3 length equals 14 residues. CDR1 is MDHEN and CDR2 is SYDVKM in the germline V gene. The trim removed 5 bases at V and 5 bases at J, leaving 6 bases unmatched. This CDR3 is CASSVTGGYYGYTF. The CDR3 DNA is TGTGCCAGCAGTGTGACAGGGGGGTATTATGGCTACACCTTC.